This T cell receptor (beta chain) emerged from a study of shared clonotypes between healthy human individuals. Germline CDR1 and CDR2: SQVTM and ANQGSEA. The CDR3 runs 13 residues. V gave up 6 bases and J gave up 6 bases, with 15 bases separating them. Naive CD8 cells, CD45RO-negative and positively selected for CCR7, excluded terminally differentiated effector memory CD45RA+ cells. Deep-level settings were used for running the assay. Each subset's genomic DNA was shared equally among a number of immunoSEQ plates. Profiling relied on immunoSEQ multiplex PCR, and the TCRdb table lists in-frame clones only, not all of them. The sample has roughly 850,000 clones, just over 95% seen once.

This chain connects TRBV29-1 to TRBJ1-5; perhaps TRBD1 as D (5 bases). The receptor was isolated from a man aged 25-45 years in good health. Sequenced sample: naive CD8+ T cells sorted from blood. CDR3 bases: TGCAGCGTGGTGGGGGGACCAGGTCAGCCCCAGCATTTT. Its protein product is CSVVGGPGQPQHF.